This paragraph reports one TCR beta chain. This sample is part of a study of blood T cell repertoires in COVID-19. This table comes from immunoSEQ multiplex PCR, and its TCRdb copy is limited to in-frame clones, with some not included. The sample carries more than 300,000 clones, 90% recorded once. Material for sequencing was peripheral blood. This clonotype was sampled from a woman in her forties with COVID-19, enrolled during active disease.

Here the CDR3 reads CASSRGRNEQYF. In DNA form, the CDR3 reads TGTGCCAGCAGCCGGGGGAGGAACGAGCAGTACTTC. The chain couples TRBV12-3 or TRBV12-4 to TRBJ2-7; perhaps TRBD2 as D (6 bases). Trimming removed 6 bases at V and 5 bases at J, with 11 bases between. CDR3 length equals 12 residues.